This is a list of T cell receptor beta chains from one sample in a study of T cell responses to AZD1222 COVID-19 vaccine. Sequencing used immunoSEQ multiplex PCR; TCRdb keeps in-frame clones, though not all of them. The data hold under 200,000 clones, with roughly 93% observed a single time. The input for sequencing was peripheral blood, taken on day 0 of AZD1222 vaccination. The receptors derive from an adult in good health. Both conserved end residues are part of each CDR3. A D gene is named only where the DNA matches it firmly. Part of the rows lack a size; the others show once, few, many or a class for expanded clones.

TRBD1,-,TRBV3-1/TRBV3-2,TRBJ2-5,CASSQGYRGETQYF,TGTGCCAGCAGCCAAGGCTACAGGGGAGAGACCCAGTACTTC
TRBD1,once,TRBV29-1,TRBJ2-3,CSVDDRGTDTQYF,TGCAGCGTCGATGACAGGGGCACAGATACGCAGTATTTT
-,-,TRBV28,TRBJ1-2,CASSSHIYGYTF,TGTGCCAGCAGTTCACATATCTATGGCTACACCTTC
-,-,TRBV18,TRBJ2-7,CASSPESYEQYF,TGTGCCAGCTCACCAGAATCCTACGAGCAGTACTTC
-,-,TRBV27,TRBJ1-2,CASSLLGGIGDGYTF,TGTGCCAGCAGTTTATTAGGAGGGATAGGCGATGGCTACACCTTC
-,-,TRBV3-1/TRBV3-2,TRBJ1-3,CASSQESLGGNTIYF,TGTGCCAGCAGCCAAGAGTCTCTCGGGGGAAACACCATATATTTT
-,few,TRBV3-1/TRBV3-2,TRBJ1-2,CASSQGGSYGYTF,TGTGCCAGCAGCCAAGGAGGAAGCTATGGCTACACCTTC
-,-,TRBV4-1,TRBJ2-1,CASSQNGVSKQFF,TGCGCCAGCAGCCAAAATGGGGTTAGTAAGCAGTTCTTC
TRBD1,-,TRBV6-5,TRBJ2-3,CASRKQGLATDTQYF,TGTGCCAGCAGAAAACAGGGGCTAGCCACAGATACGCAGTATTTT
TRBD1,-,TRBV5-1,TRBJ1-5,CASSAGTGVNQPQHF,TGCGCCAGCAGCGCTGGGACAGGGGTTAATCAGCCCCAGCATTTT
-,-,TRBV15,TRBJ2-7,CATSRVGDRRYEQYF,TGTGCCACCAGCAGAGTAGGAGACAGAAGATACGAGCAGTACTTC
TRBD2,-,TRBV5-1,TRBJ2-5,CASSEGTSATTKETQYF,TGCGCCAGCAGCGAGGGGACTAGCGCTACAACTAAAGAGACCCAGTACTTC
-,-,TRBV3-1/TRBV3-2,TRBJ1-6,CASSQVAPGNSPLHF,TGTGCCAGCAGCCAAGTGGCTCCGGGTAATTCACCCCTCCACTTT
-,-,TRBV11-2,TRBJ2-2,CASSLVRDSGELFF,TGTGCCAGCAGCTTAGTCAGGGACTCCGGGGAGCTGTTTTTT
-,-,TRBV19,TRBJ1-2,CASSTPDRVYGYTF,TGTGCCAGTAGTACCCCAGACAGAGTCTATGGCTACACCTTC
TRBD1,-,TRBV15,TRBJ1-6,CATSEVQGHNSPLHF,TGTGCCACCTCAGAAGTACAGGGGCATAATTCACCCCTCCACTTT
-,-,TRBV19,TRBJ2-7,CASSRGSVALYEQYF,TGTGCCAGTAGTAGGGGATCGGTTGCGTTATACGAGCAGTACTTC
-,-,TRBV5-8,TRBJ1-2,CASSLGLYGYTF,TGTGCCAGCAGCTTAGGACTCTATGGCTACACCTTC
-,-,TRBV27,TRBJ1-5,CASSFRRDLNQPQHF,TGTGCCAGCAGTTTTCGTCGGGACCTCAATCAGCCCCAGCATTTT
-,-,TRBV21-1,TRBJ2-3,CASSKAPRLASRTDTQYF,TGTGCCAGCAGCAAAGCTCCGCGGCTAGCGTCCCGCACAGATACGCAGTATTTT
-,-,TRBV30,TRBJ1-1,CASVWYYVTEAFF,TGTGCCTCGGTTTGGTATTATGTCACTGAAGCTTTCTTT
TRBD2,-,TRBV3-1/TRBV3-2,TRBJ2-1,CASSLWTSGISSYNEQFF,TGTGCCAGCAGCCTCTGGACTAGCGGCATCAGCTCCTACAATGAGCAGTTCTTC
TRBD1,-,TRBV5-1,TRBJ2-3,CAGRQGGEADTQYF,TGCGCCGGGAGACAGGGTGGAGAGGCAGATACGCAGTATTTT
-,-,TRBV9,TRBJ2-3,CASSPQWGVATDTQYF,TGTGCCAGCAGCCCCCAGTGGGGAGTCGCCACAGATACGCAGTATTTT
-,-,TRBV28,TRBJ2-2,CASSFWNTGELFF,TGTGCCAGCAGTTTTTGGAACACCGGGGAGCTGTTTTTT
TRBD1,once,TRBV6-2/TRBV6-3,TRBJ2-7,CASSYMGQGSYEQYF,TGTGCCAGCAGTTACATGGGACAGGGATCCTACGAGCAGTACTTC
-,-,TRBV11-3,TRBJ2-2,CASSLEDKGGTGELFF,TGTGCCAGCAGCTTGGAGGACAAAGGGGGCACCGGGGAGCTGTTTTTT
-,once,TRBV9,TRBJ2-7,CASSPDGVTPSEQYF,TGTGCCAGCAGCCCCGATGGGGTTACTCCTTCCGAGCAGTACTTC
TRBD2,once,TRBV3-1/TRBV3-2,TRBJ2-4,CASSQDPLGAGVSNIQYF,TGTGCCAGCAGCCAAGACCCTCTCGGGGCGGGAGTAAGTAACATTCAGTACTTC
-,-,TRBV7-9,TRBJ1-1,CASSLSVKGAFF,TGTGCCAGCAGCTTATCCGTGAAAGGAGCTTTCTTT
-,once,TRBV5-1,TRBJ1-2,CASSLASGMRYGYTF,TGCGCCAGCAGCTTGGCATCCGGGATGAGGTATGGCTACACCTTC
TRBD2,-,TRBV7-6,TRBJ2-3,CASSLGGGSGTDTQYF,TGTGCCAGCAGCCTCGGGGGGGGGAGTGGCACAGATACGCAGTATTTT
-,few,TRBV7-9,TRBJ1-3,CASSSERAVQNTIYF,TGTGCCAGCAGCTCCGAACGAGCAGTACAAAACACCATATATTTT
-,-,TRBV5-4,TRBJ2-5,CASSLGQGQETQYF,TGTGCCAGCAGCTTGGGTCAGGGGCAAGAGACCCAGTACTTC
-,-,TRBV11-2,TRBJ2-7,CASSPIRDPGTYEQYF,TGTGCCAGCAGCCCCATCCGGGATCCAGGGACCTACGAGCAGTACTTC
-,-,TRBV3-1/TRBV3-2,TRBJ1-1,CASSSQGSGTEAFF,TGTGCCAGCAGCTCTCAGGGTAGTGGAACTGAAGCTTTCTTT
-,-,TRBV7-9,TRBJ2-1,CASSLSWGYNEQFF,TGTGCCAGCAGCCTATCTTGGGGGTACAATGAGCAGTTCTTC
-,-,TRBV7-3,TRBJ2-7,CASSLVGGGKQYF,TGTGCCAGCAGCTTAGTCGGAGGTGGAAAGCAGTACTTC
-,-,TRBV18,TRBJ2-7,CASSPQSGSYEQYF,TGTGCCAGCTCACCACAATCCGGGAGCTACGAGCAGTACTTC
-,-,TRBV4-1,TRBJ2-1,CASSPQGLSYNEQFF,TGCGCCAGCAGCCCACAAGGGCTCTCCTACAATGAGCAGTTCTTC
TRBD1,-,TRBV7-9,TRBJ1-1,CASSRQTGQGSTEAFF,TGTGCCAGCAGCCGACAAACGGGACAGGGGTCCACTGAAGCTTTCTTT
-,-,TRBV28,TRBJ2-7,CASSLTSAYEQYF,TGTGCCAGCAGTTTAACCAGTGCCTACGAGCAGTACTTC